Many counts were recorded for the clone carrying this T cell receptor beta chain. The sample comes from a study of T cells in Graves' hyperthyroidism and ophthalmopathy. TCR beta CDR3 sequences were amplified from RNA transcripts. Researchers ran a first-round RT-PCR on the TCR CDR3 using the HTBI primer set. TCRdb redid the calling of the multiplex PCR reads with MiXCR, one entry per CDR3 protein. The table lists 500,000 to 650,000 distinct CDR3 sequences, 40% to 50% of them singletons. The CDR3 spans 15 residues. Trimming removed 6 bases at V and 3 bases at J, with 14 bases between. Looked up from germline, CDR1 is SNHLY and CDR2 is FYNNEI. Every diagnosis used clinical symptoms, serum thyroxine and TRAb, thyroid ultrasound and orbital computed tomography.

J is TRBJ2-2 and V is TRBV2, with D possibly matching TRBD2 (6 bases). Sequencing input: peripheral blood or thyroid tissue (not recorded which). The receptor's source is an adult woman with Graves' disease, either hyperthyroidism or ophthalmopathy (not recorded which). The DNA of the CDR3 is TGTGCCAGCAGCTGGACACCGGGAGACACCGGGGAGCTGTTTTTT. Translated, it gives CASSWTPGDTGELFF.